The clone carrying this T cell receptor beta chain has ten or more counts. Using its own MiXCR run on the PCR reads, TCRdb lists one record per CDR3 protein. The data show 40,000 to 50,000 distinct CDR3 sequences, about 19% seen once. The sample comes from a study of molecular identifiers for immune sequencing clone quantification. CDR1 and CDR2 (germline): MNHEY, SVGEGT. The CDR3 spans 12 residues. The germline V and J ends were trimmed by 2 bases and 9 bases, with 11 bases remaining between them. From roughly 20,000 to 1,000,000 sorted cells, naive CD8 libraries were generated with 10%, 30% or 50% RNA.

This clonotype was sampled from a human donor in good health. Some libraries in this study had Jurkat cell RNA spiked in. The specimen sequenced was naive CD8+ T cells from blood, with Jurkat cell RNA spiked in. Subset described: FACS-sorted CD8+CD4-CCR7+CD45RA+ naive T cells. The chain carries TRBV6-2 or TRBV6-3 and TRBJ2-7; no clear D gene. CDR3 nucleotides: TGTGCCAGCAGTTACGCAGTGGACCGGCAGTACTTC. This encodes CASSYAVDRQYF.